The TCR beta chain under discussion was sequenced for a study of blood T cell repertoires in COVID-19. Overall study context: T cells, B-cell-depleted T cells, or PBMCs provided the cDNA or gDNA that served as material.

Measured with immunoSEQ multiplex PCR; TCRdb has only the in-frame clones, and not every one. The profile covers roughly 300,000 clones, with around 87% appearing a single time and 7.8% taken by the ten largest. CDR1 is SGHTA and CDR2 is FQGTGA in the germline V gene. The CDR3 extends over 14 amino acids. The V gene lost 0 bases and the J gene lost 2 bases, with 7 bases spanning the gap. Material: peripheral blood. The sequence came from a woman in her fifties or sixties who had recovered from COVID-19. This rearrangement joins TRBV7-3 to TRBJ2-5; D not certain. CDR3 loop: CASSLTSRQETQYF. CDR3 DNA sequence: TGTGCCAGCAGCTTAACGAGCCGACAAGAGACCCAGTACTTC.